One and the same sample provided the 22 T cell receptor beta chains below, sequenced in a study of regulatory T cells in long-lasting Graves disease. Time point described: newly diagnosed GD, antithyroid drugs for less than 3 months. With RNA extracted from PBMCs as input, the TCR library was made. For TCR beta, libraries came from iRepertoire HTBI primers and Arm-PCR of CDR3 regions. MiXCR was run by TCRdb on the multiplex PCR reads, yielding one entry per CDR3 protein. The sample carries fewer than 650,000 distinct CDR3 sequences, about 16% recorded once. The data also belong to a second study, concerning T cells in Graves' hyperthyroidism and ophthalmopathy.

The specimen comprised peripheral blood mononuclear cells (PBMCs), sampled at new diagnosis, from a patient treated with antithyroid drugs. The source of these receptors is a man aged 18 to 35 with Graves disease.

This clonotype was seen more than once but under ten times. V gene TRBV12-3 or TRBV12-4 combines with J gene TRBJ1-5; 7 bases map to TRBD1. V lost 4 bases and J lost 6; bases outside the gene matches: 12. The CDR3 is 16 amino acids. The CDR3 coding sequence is TGTGCCAGCAGTTCCCGACAGGGAATTTTGCGTCAGCCCCAGCATTTT. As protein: CASSSRQGILRQPQHF.

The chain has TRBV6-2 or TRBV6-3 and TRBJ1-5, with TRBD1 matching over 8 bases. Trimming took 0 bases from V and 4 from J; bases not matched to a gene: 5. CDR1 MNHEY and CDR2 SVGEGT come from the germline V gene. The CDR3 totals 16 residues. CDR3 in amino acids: CASSYSPGGRNQPQHF. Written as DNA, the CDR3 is TGTGCCAGCAGTTACTCTCCAGGGGGCCGGAATCAGCCCCAGCATTTT.

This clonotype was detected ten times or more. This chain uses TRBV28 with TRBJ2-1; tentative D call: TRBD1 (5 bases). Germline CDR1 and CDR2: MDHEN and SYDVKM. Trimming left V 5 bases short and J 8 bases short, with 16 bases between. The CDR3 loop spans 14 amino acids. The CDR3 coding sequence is TGTGCCAGCAGTATCCTCGACAGTTCGCATGAGCAGTTCTTC. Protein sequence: CASSILDSSHEQFF.

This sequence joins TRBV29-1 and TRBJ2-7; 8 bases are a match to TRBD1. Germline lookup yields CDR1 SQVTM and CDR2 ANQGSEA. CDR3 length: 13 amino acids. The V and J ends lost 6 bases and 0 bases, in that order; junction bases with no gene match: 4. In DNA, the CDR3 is TGCAGCGTAGGGACAGGAAACTCCTACGAGCAGTACTTC. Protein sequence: CSVGTGNSYEQYF.

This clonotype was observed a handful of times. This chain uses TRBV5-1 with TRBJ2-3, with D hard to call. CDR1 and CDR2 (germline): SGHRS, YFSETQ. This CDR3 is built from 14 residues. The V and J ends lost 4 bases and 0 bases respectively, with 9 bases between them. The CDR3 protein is CASSAPSSTDTQYF. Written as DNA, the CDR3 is TGCGCCAGCAGCGCCCCGTCTAGCACAGATACGCAGTATTTT.

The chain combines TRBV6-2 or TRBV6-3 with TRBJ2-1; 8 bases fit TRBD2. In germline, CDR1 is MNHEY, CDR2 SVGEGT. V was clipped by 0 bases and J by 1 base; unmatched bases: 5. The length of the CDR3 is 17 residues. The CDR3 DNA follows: TGTGCCAGCAGTTACTCGTTCGGCGGGAGGTCCTACAATGAGCAGTTCTTC. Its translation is CASSYSFGGRSYNEQFF.

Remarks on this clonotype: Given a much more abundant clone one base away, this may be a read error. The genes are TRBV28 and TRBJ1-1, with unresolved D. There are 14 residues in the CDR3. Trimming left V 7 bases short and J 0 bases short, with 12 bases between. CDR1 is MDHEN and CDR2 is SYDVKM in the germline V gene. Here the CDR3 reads CASKVAWVNTEAFF. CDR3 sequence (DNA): TGTGCCAGCAAGGTGGCTTGGGTGAACACTGAAGCTTTCTTT. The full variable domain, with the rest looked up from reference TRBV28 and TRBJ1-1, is DVKVTQSSRYLVKRTGEKVFLECVQDMDHENMFWYRQDPGLGLRLIYFSYDVKMKEKGDIPEGYSVSREKKERFSLILESASTNQTSMYLCASKVAWVNTEAFFGQGTRLTVV.

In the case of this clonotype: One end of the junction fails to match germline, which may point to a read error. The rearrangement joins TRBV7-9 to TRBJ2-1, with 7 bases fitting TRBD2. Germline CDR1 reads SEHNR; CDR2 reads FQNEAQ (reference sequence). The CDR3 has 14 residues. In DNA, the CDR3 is TGTGCCAGCAGCTCCCTCTCGACTAGCACTGAGCGGTTCTTC. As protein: CASSSLSTSTERFF.

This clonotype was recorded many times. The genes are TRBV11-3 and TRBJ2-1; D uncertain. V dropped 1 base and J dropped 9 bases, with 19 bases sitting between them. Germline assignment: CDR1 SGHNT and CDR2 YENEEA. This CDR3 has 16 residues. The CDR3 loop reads CASSLGPTSGSAEQFF. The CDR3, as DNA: TGTGCCAGCAGCTTAGGGCCCACTTCTGGGTCCGCTGAGCAGTTCTTC. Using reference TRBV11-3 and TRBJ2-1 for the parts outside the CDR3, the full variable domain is EAGVVQSPRYKIIEKKQPVAFWCNPISGHNTLYWYLQNLGQGPELLIRYENEEAVDDSQLPKDRFSAERLKGVDSTLKIQPAELGDSAVYLCASSLGPTSGSAEQFFGPGTRLTVL.

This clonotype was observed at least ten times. In DNA form, the CDR3 reads TGTGCCAGCAGCGCCAAAGCGACACTTCCCTCCGAGCAGTACTTC. Amino acid sequence: CASSAKATLPSEQYF. The rearrangement links TRBV7-8 to TRBJ2-7; D not resolved. This CDR3 region has 15 residues. Germline loops: CDR1 SGHVS, CDR2 FQNEAQ. V lost 5 bases and J lost 6, with 20 bases in between. Looking up the rest from reference TRBV7-8 and TRBJ2-7 gives the full variable domain: GAGVSQSPRYKVAKRGQDVALRCDPISGHVSLFWYQQALGQGPEFLTYFQNEAQLDKSGLPSDRFFAERPEGSVSTLKIQRTQQEDSAVYLCASSAKATLPSEQYFGPGTRLTVT.

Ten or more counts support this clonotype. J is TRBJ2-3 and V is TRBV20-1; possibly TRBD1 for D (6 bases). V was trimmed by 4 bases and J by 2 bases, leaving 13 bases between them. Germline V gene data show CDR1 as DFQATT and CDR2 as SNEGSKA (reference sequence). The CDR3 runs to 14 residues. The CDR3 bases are TGCAGTGCTATCAGGGGTAGATACACAGATACGCAGTATTTT. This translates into CSAIRGRYTDTQYF.

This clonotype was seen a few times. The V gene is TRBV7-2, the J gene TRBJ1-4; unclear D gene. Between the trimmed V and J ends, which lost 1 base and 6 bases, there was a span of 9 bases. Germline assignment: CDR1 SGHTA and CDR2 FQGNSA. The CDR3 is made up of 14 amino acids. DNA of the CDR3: TGTGCCAGCAGCTTAGTTGTCGGGGATGAAAAACTGTTTTTT. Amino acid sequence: CASSLVVGDEKLFF.

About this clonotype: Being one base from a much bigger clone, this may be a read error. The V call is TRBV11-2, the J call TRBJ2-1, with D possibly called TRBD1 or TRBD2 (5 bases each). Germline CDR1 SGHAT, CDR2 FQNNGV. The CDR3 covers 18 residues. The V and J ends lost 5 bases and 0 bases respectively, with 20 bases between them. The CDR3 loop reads CASSQGNGDALSYNEQFF. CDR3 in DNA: TGTGCCAGCAGCCAAGGCAACGGGGACGCCCTCTCCTACAATGAGCAGTTCTTC.

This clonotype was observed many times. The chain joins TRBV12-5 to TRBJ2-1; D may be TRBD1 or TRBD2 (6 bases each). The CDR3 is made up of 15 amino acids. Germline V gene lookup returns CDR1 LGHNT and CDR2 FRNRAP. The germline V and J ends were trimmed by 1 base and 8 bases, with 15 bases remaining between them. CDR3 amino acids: CASGLALRDNHEQFF. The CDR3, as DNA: TGTGCTAGTGGTTTGGCACTGCGGGACAACCATGAGCAGTTCTTC.

The CDR3 bases are TGCGCCAGCAGCTTGAGGGGGGGCCCGAGCTCCTACAATGAGCAGTTCTTC. This sequence encodes CASSLRGGPSSYNEQFF. The chain couples TRBV5-1 to TRBJ2-1, with TRBD2 as a possible D gene (7 bases). The germline gives CDR1 SGHRS, CDR2 YFSETQ. The CDR3 length is 17 residues. V was shortened by 1 base and J by 0 bases, with 14 bases between the two germline ends.

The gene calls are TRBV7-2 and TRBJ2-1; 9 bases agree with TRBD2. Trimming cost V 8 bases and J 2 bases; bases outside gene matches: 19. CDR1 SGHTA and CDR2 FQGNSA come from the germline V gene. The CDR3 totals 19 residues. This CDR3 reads CASCRSVGILAGPYNEQFF. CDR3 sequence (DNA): TGTGCCAGCTGTAGGTCGGTTGGTATTCTAGCGGGACCCTACAATGAGCAGTTCTTC.

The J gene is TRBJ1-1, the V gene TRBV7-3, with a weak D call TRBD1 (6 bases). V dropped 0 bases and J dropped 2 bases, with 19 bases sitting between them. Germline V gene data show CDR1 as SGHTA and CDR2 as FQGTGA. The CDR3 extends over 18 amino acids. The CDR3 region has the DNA TGTGCCAGCAGCTTAACGAGGGTTGGGGCGGGGGGCAACACTGAAGCTTTCTTT. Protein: CASSLTRVGAGGNTEAFF.

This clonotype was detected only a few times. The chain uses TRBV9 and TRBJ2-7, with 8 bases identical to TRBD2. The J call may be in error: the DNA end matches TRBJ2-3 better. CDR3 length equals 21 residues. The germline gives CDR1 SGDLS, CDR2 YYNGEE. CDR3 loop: CASSVEVLAGFSSEDADTQYF. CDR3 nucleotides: TGTGCCAGCAGCGTAGAAGTGCTAGCGGGTTTTTCCTCCGAGGACGCAGATACGCAGTATTTT.

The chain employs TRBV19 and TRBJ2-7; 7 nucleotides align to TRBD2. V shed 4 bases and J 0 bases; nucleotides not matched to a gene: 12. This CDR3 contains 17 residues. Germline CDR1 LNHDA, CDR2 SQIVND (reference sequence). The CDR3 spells CASSRTRITTSSYEQYF. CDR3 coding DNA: TGTGCCAGTAGTAGGACTAGAATCACAACAAGCTCCTACGAGCAGTACTTC.

CDR3 in DNA: TGTGCCACCAGCAGAGGGGCGGGAGGGACCTACAATGAGCAGTTCTTC. Translated: CATSRGAGGTYNEQFF. The chain joins TRBV15 to TRBJ2-1; 9 bases are shared with TRBD2. CDR3 length: 16 residues. Trimming at V came to 1 base and at J to 2 bases, leaving 3 bases not matched to a gene. Germline V CDR1 and CDR2: LNHNV, YYDKDF (reference sequence).

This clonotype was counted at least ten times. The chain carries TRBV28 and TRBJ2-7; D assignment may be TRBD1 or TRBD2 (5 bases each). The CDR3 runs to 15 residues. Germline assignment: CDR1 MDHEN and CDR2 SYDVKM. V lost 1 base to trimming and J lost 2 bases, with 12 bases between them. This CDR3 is CASSLSGTAAYEQYF. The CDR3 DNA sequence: TGTGCCAGCAGTTTATCCGGGACGGCGGCCTACGAGCAGTACTTC.

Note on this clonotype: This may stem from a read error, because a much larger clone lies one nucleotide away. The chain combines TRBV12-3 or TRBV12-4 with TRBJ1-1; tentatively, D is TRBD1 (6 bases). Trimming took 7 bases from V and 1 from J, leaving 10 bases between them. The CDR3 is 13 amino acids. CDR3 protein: CASNGDTNTEAFF. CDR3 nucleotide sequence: TGTGCCAGCAACGGGGACACGAACACTGAAGCTTTCTTT.